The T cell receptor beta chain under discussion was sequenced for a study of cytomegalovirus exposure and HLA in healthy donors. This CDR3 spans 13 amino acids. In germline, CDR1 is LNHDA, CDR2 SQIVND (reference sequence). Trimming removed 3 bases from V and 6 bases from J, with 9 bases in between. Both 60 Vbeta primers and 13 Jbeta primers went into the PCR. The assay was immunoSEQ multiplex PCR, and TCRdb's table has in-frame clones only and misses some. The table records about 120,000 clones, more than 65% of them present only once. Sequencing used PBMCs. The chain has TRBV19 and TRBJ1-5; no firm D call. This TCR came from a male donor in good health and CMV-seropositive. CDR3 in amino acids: CASSIEDTQPQHF. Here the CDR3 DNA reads TGTGCCAGTAGTATTGAGGATACTCAGCCCCAGCATTTT.